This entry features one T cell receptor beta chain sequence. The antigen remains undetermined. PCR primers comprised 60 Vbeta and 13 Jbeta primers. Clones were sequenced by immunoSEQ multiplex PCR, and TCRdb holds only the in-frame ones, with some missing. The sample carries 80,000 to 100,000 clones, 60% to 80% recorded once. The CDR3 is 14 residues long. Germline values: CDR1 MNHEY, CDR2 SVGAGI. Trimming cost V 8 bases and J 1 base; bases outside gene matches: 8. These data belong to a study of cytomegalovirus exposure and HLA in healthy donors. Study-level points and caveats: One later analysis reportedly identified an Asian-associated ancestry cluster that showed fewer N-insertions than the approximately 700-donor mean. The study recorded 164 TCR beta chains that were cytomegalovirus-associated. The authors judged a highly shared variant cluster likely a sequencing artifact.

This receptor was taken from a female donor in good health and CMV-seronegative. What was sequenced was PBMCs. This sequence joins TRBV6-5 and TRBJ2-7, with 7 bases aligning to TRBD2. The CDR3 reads CASSQAGASYEQYF. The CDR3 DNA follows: TGTGCCAGCTCTCAGGCGGGAGCGTCCTACGAGCAGTACTTC.